Presented here are 23 T cell receptor beta chains from one specimen sequenced in a study of cytomegalovirus exposure and HLA in healthy donors. Both 60 Vbeta primers and 13 Jbeta primers went into the PCR. TCRdb's copy holds only in-frame clones and misses some; the assay was immunoSEQ multiplex PCR. The table lists some 130,000 clones, 65% to 80% of them singletons, with over 2.5% in the top ten. Sequencing input: PBMCs. These receptors were collected from a man aged 35 to 55 in good health and CMV-seronegative.

V gene TRBV4-2 combines with J gene TRBJ2-1, with D perhaps matching TRBD1 (5 bases). The CDR3 has 16 residues. The V end was cut by 0 bases, the J end by 0 bases, with 9 bases between. CDR1 and CDR2 from the germline V gene are LGHNA and YNFKEQ. The CDR3: CASSQDRTNSYNEQFF. The CDR3 coding sequence is TGTGCCAGCAGCCAAGATCGGACAAACTCCTACAATGAGCAGTTCTTC.

The V call is TRBV7-2, the J call TRBJ2-7; no clear D gene. The CDR3 totals 13 residues. V was pared by 4 bases and J by 6 bases, with 13 bases between. Germline values: CDR1 SGHTA, CDR2 FQGNSA. The DNA of the CDR3 is TGTGCCAGCAGCTCCCGCAGAGGCCTCGAGCAGTACTTC. Amino acid sequence: CASSSRRGLEQYF. The full variable domain, its missing parts supplied by reference TRBV7-2 and TRBJ2-7, is GAGVSQSPSNKVTEKGKDVELRCDPISGHTALYWYRQSLGQGLEFLIYFQGNSAPDKSGLPSDRFSAERTGGSVSTLTIQRTQQEDSAVYLCASSSRRGLEQYFGPGTRLTVT.

The rearrangement links TRBV30 to TRBJ1-2; TRBD1 is a possible D gene (5 bases). This CDR3 spans 14 amino acids. The V gene lost 0 bases and the J gene lost 7 bases, with 15 bases spanning the gap. Germline values: CDR1 GTSNPN, CDR2 SVGIG (reference sequence). As DNA, the CDR3 is TGTGCCTGGAGTGTACAGGTAGCTCGGAGTGGCTACACCTTC. Protein product: CAWSVQVARSGYTF. The full variable domain, completed using reference TRBV30 and TRBJ1-2, is SQTIHQWPATLVQPVGSPLSLECTVEGTSNPNLYWYRQAAGRGLQLLFYSVGIGQISSEVPQNLSASRPQDRQFILSSKKLLLSDSGFYLCAWSVQVARSGYTFGSGTRLTVV.

V is TRBV5-1 and J is TRBJ1-5; D is perhaps TRBD1 (6 bases). With 4 bases removed from V and 4 bases from J, the gap between germline ends came to 12 bases. Germline V gives CDR1 SGHRS, CDR2 YFSETQ. The CDR3 is 14 residues long. CDR3 nucleotide sequence: TGCGCCAGCAGCCCAGTGACAGGAAATCAGCCCCAGCATTTT. Translated: CASSPVTGNQPQHF.

This chain links TRBV30 with TRBJ2-7; possible D gene TRBD1, 6 bases. The V gene's germline CDR1 is GTSNPN and CDR2 SVGIG (reference sequence). The V gene lost 3 bases and the J gene lost 4 bases, with 22 bases spanning the gap. This CDR3 region has 16 residues. The CDR3 region is CAWRGYPQKGTYEQYF. Written as DNA, the CDR3 is TGTGCCTGGAGGGGGTATCCCCAAAAAGGGACATACGAGCAGTACTTC.

The rearrangement joins TRBV7-3 to TRBJ2-7; D might be TRBD2 (5 bases). The CDR3 is made up of 12 amino acids. V was pared by 3 bases and J by 6 bases, with 9 bases between. From germline, CDR1 is SGHTA and CDR2 FQGTGA. CDR3 bases: TGTGCCAGCAGCTTGGAGGTCTCCGAGCAGTACTTC. It translates to CASSLEVSEQYF.

The gene calls are TRBV11-2 and TRBJ2-5; 7 positions match TRBD2. With 1 base clipped from V and 2 bases from J, the junction kept 7 bases outside the gene matches. Germline CDR1 is SGHAT and CDR2 is FQNNGV. This CDR3 spans 16 amino acids. The CDR3 protein is CASSLGILAEQETQYF. The DNA for the CDR3 is TGTGCCAGCAGCTTAGGGATTCTAGCGGAACAAGAGACCCAGTACTTC.

The chain couples TRBV6-5 to TRBJ2-7, with a possible D match to TRBD1 (6 bases). Between the trimmed V and J ends, which lost 6 bases and 4 bases, there was a span of 16 bases. This CDR3 spans 14 amino acids. Germline V gives CDR1 MNHEY, CDR2 SVGAGI. The CDR3 nucleotides are TGTGCCAGCAGCCCTCTGGACAGAGAATACGAGCAGTACTTC. Its protein is CASSPLDREYEQYF.

The J gene is TRBJ2-7, the V gene TRBV10-3; TRBD1 agrees at 8 bases. The trim removed 3 bases at V and 3 bases at J, leaving 7 bases unmatched. Germline V gives CDR1 ENHRY, CDR2 SYGVKD. The CDR3 loop spans 15 amino acids. The CDR3 reads CAISEPGQEHYEQYF. Here the CDR3 DNA reads TGTGCCATCAGTGAACCGGGACAGGAACACTACGAGCAGTACTTC.

The chain recombines TRBV6-4 with TRBJ1-5, with 8 bases aligning to TRBD1. Germline CDR1 is MRHNA and CDR2 is SNTAGT. Unmatched junction bases numbered 7, after V lost 5 bases and J lost 4 bases. CDR3 length: 15 residues. The CDR3 sequence is CASSPGTGKNQPQHF. The CDR3 DNA follows: TGTGCCAGCAGTCCCGGGACAGGAAAAAATCAGCCCCAGCATTTT.

V gene TRBV12-5 combines with J gene TRBJ1-2; possibly TRBD1 for D (6 bases). The V end lost 6 bases, the J end lost 5 bases, and 19 bases lay between the germline ends. The CDR3 has 15 residues. Germline lookup yields CDR1 LGHNT and CDR2 FRNRAP. The chain's CDR3 is CASGRGGGAPYGYTF. DNA for the CDR3: TGTGCTAGTGGCCGAGGCGGGGGGGCGCCTTATGGCTACACCTTC.

The chain recombines TRBV19 with TRBJ2-2; a weak D match, TRBD1 (6 bases). Germline values: CDR1 LNHDA, CDR2 SQIVND (reference sequence). The germline V and J ends were trimmed by 2 bases and 7 bases, with 14 bases remaining between them. The CDR3 sequence is 15 residues long. The chain's CDR3 is CASSITVDSGGELFF. CDR3 sequence (DNA): TGTGCCAGTAGTATAACGGTGGACAGTGGCGGGGAGCTGTTTTTT.

In its sample, this clone was seen a few times. The chain joins TRBV6-5 to TRBJ1-1; D gene ambiguous. Deletions cut 0 bases from V and 4 bases from J, with 15 bases between. Germline-derived CDR1 and CDR2 are MNHEY and SVGAGI. This CDR3 comprises 16 residues. CDR3 coding DNA: TGTGCCAGCAGTTACTCAACGGGGATTGGCTCCACTGAAGCTTTCTTT. Amino acids: CASSYSTGIGSTEAFF.

The genes are TRBV19 and TRBJ1-5, with 8 bases identical to TRBD1. V lost 10 bases, J lost 4 bases, and 6 bases stayed unmatched. CDR3 size: 13 residues. Germline V gene lookup returns CDR1 LNHDA and CDR2 SQIVND (reference sequence). CDR3 DNA: TGTGCCACTACGACAGGGGAAAATCAGCCCCAGCATTTT. Its translation is CATTTGENQPQHF.

This sequence joins TRBV7-8 and TRBJ2-3, with 9 bases that match TRBD1. The junction had 10 bases not matched to a gene; V was cut back by 6 bases and J by 0 bases. CDR3 length: 17 amino acids. Per germline, CDR1 SGHVS and CDR2 FQNEAQ. The CDR3 coding sequence is TGTGCCAGCAGTTCGGGACAGGGTGACGCTAGCACAGATACGCAGTATTTT. It yields the protein CASSSGQGDASTDTQYF.

This chain joins TRBV6-1 and TRBJ2-7; D unresolved. The CDR3 spans 15 residues. With 2 bases removed from V and 2 bases from J, the gap between germline ends came to 13 bases. CDR1 MNHNS and CDR2 SASEGT come from the germline V gene. CDR3 coding DNA: TGTGCCAGCAGTGAATTTACTATTCCTACCTACGAGCAGTACTTC. It codes for CASSEFTIPTYEQYF.

The V and J genes are TRBV2 and TRBJ2-7; D is uncertain. Trimming took off 3 bases at V and 2 bases at J, with 8 bases between the two ends. CDR3 length: 13 amino acids. Germline loops: CDR1 SNHLY, CDR2 FYNNEI. The CDR3 nucleotides read TGTGCCAGCAGTGAGTTGGCAACCTACGAGCAGTACTTC. Encoded protein: CASSELATYEQYF. The full variable domain, with the rest looked up from reference TRBV2 and TRBJ2-7, is EPEVTQTPSHQVTQMGQEVILRCVPISNHLYFYWYRQILGQKVEFLVSFYNNEISEKSEIFDDQFSVERPDGSNFTLKIRSTKLEDSAMYFCASSELATYEQYFGPGTRLTVT.

The V gene is TRBV9, the J gene TRBJ2-5; 16 bases are shared with TRBD2. V was pared by 4 bases and J by 5 bases, with 14 bases of the junction left unmatched. Germline assignment: CDR1 SGDLS and CDR2 YYNGEE. The CDR3 runs 19 residues. CDR3 sequence (DNA): TGTGCCAGCAGCACCGGGACGGGGACTAGCGGGAGGGCCGGGGAGACCCAGTACTTC. It specifies CASSTGTGTSGRAGETQYF.

CDR3 region: CASRAGGLETQYF. DNA for the CDR3: TGTGCCAGCCGGGCGGGAGGGTTAGAGACCCAGTACTTC. The rearrangement links TRBV11-2 to TRBJ2-5; 9 bases match TRBD2. Germline loops: CDR1 SGHAT, CDR2 FQNNGV. This CDR3 has 13 amino acids. Trimming at V came to 8 bases and at J to 4 bases, leaving 5 bases not matched to a gene.

The chain joins TRBV29-1 to TRBJ1-1, with 8 bases that match TRBD1. Germline trimming cut 7 bases from V and 5 bases from J; bases unmatched to any gene: 12. The CDR3 is 14 residues long. Germline loops: CDR1 SQVTM, CDR2 ANQGSEA. CDR3 region: CSALLRGPGTEAFF. The CDR3 DNA sequence: TGCAGCGCCCTCCTCAGGGGGCCGGGGACTGAAGCTTTCTTT.

The chain has TRBV28 and TRBJ2-5; D ambiguous. From germline, CDR1 is MDHEN and CDR2 SYDVKM. Trimming removed 3 bases at V and 5 bases at J, with 13 bases between. The CDR3 extends over 14 amino acids. The CDR3 region is CASSFAITRETQYF. The CDR3 region has the DNA TGTGCCAGCAGTTTTGCTATCACCAGGGAGACCCAGTACTTC.

This chain connects TRBV7-2 to TRBJ2-5; 10 bases are shared with TRBD1. The germline V gene encodes CDR1 SGHTA and CDR2 FQGNSA. With 0 bases clipped from V and 5 bases from J, the junction kept 9 bases outside the gene matches. The CDR3 has 17 residues. The CDR3 DNA follows: TGTGCCAGCAGCTTAGCGATTTTGGGACAGGGGAGGGAGACCCAGTACTTC. Translation: CASSLAILGQGRETQYF.

This sequence joins TRBV5-1 and TRBJ1-1; maybe TRBD1 (6 bases). In germline, CDR1 is SGHRS, CDR2 YFSETQ. The CDR3 runs 13 residues. V shed 2 bases and J shed 1 base, with 6 bases lying between them. CDR3 nucleotide sequence: TGCGCCAGCAGCTTACAGGGGAACACTGAAGCTTTCTTT. It yields the protein CASSLQGNTEAFF.